The present entry profiles one T cell receptor beta chain with its context. These data come from a study of cytomegalovirus exposure and HLA in healthy donors. Study information: Of all 380 or so donors who were genotyped, about 80% belonged to the Caucasian-associated ancestry cluster.

The germline V and J ends were trimmed by 3 bases and 4 bases, with 10 bases remaining between them. The germline gives CDR1 KGHSH, CDR2 LQKENI. The CDR3 extends over 13 amino acids. In the PCR, 60 Vbeta and 13 Jbeta primers were used. Sequenced by immunoSEQ multiplex PCR; TCRdb stores in-frame clones only, minus some. The sample carries 150,000 to 170,000 clones, under 80% recorded once. This chain joins TRBV18 and TRBJ2-7; a weak D match, TRBD1 (6 bases). Sequencing was done on a sample of PBMCs. The receptor's source is a man aged 30 to 45 in good health and CMV-seronegative. The CDR3 DNA follows: TGTGCCAGCTCACCTTCGGACAGATACGAGCAGTACTTC. It encodes CASSPSDRYEQYF.